A selection of T cell receptor beta chains follows, all from one sample in a study of T cell repertoires in cytomegalovirus infection. TCRdb re-called the reads through MiXCR, storing one row per CDR3 protein. The sample yields about 350,000 distinct CDR3 sequences, just under 35% seen once. These receptors lack a known antigen. This sample comprised cultured PBMCs, obtained from culture after CMV antigen stimulation. The receptors were sampled from a human donor in good health (CMV status not recorded). Some clones in this sample may be carry-over from other donors' samples. Both conserved end residues are trimmed from each CDR3.

TRBV9 | ASSVEGASHEQY
TRBV5-4 | ASSLAGGPNYGYT
TRBV20-1 | SATFRAAPEQY
TRBV7-2 | ASSLFRGQIENSPLH
TRBV5-4 | ASSLLGGGLSYEQY
TRBV7-2 | ASSLGLWRKPLQQF
TRBV6-1 | ASSTIAGELNEQF
TRBV20-1 | SAYSTSGRPETQY
TRBV7-4 | ASTPSRLYNEQF
TRBV7-2 | ASSLELVGETQY
TRBV29-1 | SVGGLGDQPQH
TRBV23-1 | ASSQSVDRKNTEAF
TRBV11-2 | ASSSRISVNNEQF
TRBV28 | ASSSLLAGGETQY
TRBV12-3/TRBV12-4 | ASSLAVANQPQH
TRBV4-3 | ASSQDSGRTYNEQF
TRBV28 | ASSLPPGVV
TRBV5-4 | ASTLTGNNSPLH
TRBV19 | ASGWGPTGDTQY
TRBV11-3 | ASSPRALAYNEQF
TRBV7-9 | ASCPGGGEDTQY
TRBV20-1 | SARGQGAANEKLF
TRBV24-1 | ATSERFGEQY
TRBV6-5 | ASSYRKTGDSGNTIY
TRBV7-6 | ASSLGPQVQETQY
TRBV20-1 | STGRASETDTQY
TRBV4-2 | ASSQARVGRRNSPLH
TRBV7-9 | ASSLVVEFGGYT
TRBV12-5 | ASGTQGLATEAF
TRBV6-2/TRBV6-3 | ASTPGESEQY
TRBV7-2 | ASSLGGTGGPTDTQY
TRBV27 | ASSKYRALGNTIY
TRBV7-4 | ASTRIPLAYEQY
TRBV6-2/TRBV6-3 | AAADDFPGANVLT
TRBV12-3/TRBV12-4 | ASSRRLAGGWVTQY
TRBV4-1 | ASSQDVGQATEAF
TRBV6-1 | ASSFRTGGESGELF
TRBV12-3/TRBV12-4 | ASSYPGRTDTQY
TRBV24-1 | ATSDPGTTDTQY
TRBV4-1 | ASSQDGTGGPTDTQY
TRBV7-2 | ASSLVRGRGTQY
TRBV24-1 | ATSAQSGSEQF
TRBV7-2 | ASSQIHGAGTEAF
TRBV7-9 | ASSLGVAGANVLT
TRBV7-2 | ASSPGTSNEQY
TRBV11-3 | ASSLEGRGYSGANVLT
TRBV19 | ASSMSAQENSPLH
TRBV7-2 | ASSSLSGMGTDTQY
TRBV7-9 | ASSLGSGTDYEKLF
TRBV6-8 | ASSYGATGDVGGYT
TRBV5-5 | ASSLGQGLTEAF
TRBV9 | ASSPRDYLKTQY
TRBV7-2 | ASSLVGTAHEQY
TRBV19 | ASTEEPDTQY